The rows below give T cell receptor beta chains drawn from one sample of a study of blood T cell repertoires in COVID-19. Repertoires were generated with immunoSEQ multiplex PCR, while TCRdb's copy carries only in-frame clones and drops some. Of 200,000 to 250,000 clones listed, 70% to 90% are singletons. Sequencing input: PBMCs or T cells enriched from blood (not recorded which). All receptors come from a man between 35 and 55 years old who had recovered from COVID-19. Each CDR3 is given without its conserved first and last residue. A D gene is named only where the DNA matches it firmly.

cdr3_aa,v_call,cdr3_length,j_call,d_call
ASSASSGANVLT,TRBV5-1,12,TRBJ2-6,-
ASRLAGGKDTQY,TRBV27,12,TRBJ2-3,TRBD2
AWRGNRASSYNSPLH,TRBV30,15,TRBJ1-6,-
ASRGHSSGTEAF,TRBV6-4,12,TRBJ1-1,-
ASSQDRGGPLH,TRBV4-2,11,TRBJ1-6,-
ASSPDRNNYGYT,TRBV18,12,TRBJ1-2,-
ASSELRGRADTQY,TRBV2,13,TRBJ2-3,TRBD2
ASSAGAGAYEQY,TRBV9,12,TRBJ2-7,TRBD2
ASSIYPDTEAF,TRBV19,11,TRBJ1-1,-
ASSQNDWRGIADGNTIY,TRBV16,17,TRBJ1-3,-
AWSGGADTQY,TRBV30,10,TRBJ2-3,TRBD2
ASSLRTGGYEQY,TRBV5-1,12,TRBJ2-7,TRBD1
ASSEWGTGGTEAF,TRBV19,13,TRBJ1-1,TRBD1
ASSLNRGAAEAF,TRBV28,12,TRBJ1-1,TRBD1
ASSTGLVGEEQY,TRBV6-5,12,TRBJ2-7,TRBD2
ASSTSGSYEQY,TRBV11-2,11,TRBJ2-7,TRBD2
ASSITGTSDTGELF,TRBV11-2,14,TRBJ2-2,TRBD2
ASSTEGGEKLF,TRBV18,11,TRBJ1-4,-
ASSLGGQYGYT,TRBV11-2,11,TRBJ1-2,-
ASSLFGGLYEQY,TRBV27,12,TRBJ2-7,-
ASSLEGEDTNYGYT,TRBV7-9,14,TRBJ1-2,-
ASSPGRGMGNQPQH,TRBV18,14,TRBJ1-5,-
ASSQTMGGARNIQY,TRBV16,14,TRBJ2-4,-
ASSTPQGPYGYT,TRBV6-2/TRBV6-3,12,TRBJ1-2,-
ASSRGLAGDNEQF,TRBV7-3,13,TRBJ2-1,TRBD2
ASSYREVQPQH,TRBV7-2,11,TRBJ1-5,-
ASSLAGGQETQY,TRBV5-4,12,TRBJ2-5,TRBD1
ASSQEDIGRDTQY,TRBV3-1/TRBV3-2,13,TRBJ2-3,-
ASSVGGGLSYEQY,TRBV9,13,TRBJ2-7,TRBD1
ASSQDRTGQLGDEKLF,TRBV4-2,16,TRBJ1-4,-
ASSFAGLAEAF,TRBV7-9,11,TRBJ1-1,-
ASSFQEGAQPQH,TRBV28,12,TRBJ1-5,TRBD1
ASKSEALGEAF,TRBV11-2,11,TRBJ1-1,-
ASSLQTDTEAF,TRBV5-1,11,TRBJ1-1,-
ASSPLAGVYTGELF,TRBV14,14,TRBJ2-2,TRBD2
ASSAGQGGYSPLH,TRBV19,13,TRBJ1-6,TRBD1
AIHSIVGLAGAPYEQY,TRBV10-1,16,TRBJ2-7,TRBD2
ASSLGGALYGYT,TRBV5-5,12,TRBJ1-2,-
ASSAGLAGTEQY,TRBV7-2,12,TRBJ2-7,TRBD2
ASSGTGETGYT,TRBV3-1/TRBV3-2,11,TRBJ1-2,TRBD1
AWSGGTGDSLSNQPQH,TRBV30,16,TRBJ1-5,TRBD1
ASSRFSGSGAGELF,TRBV5-8,14,TRBJ2-2,TRBD2
ASSQGTGGVQY,TRBV14,11,TRBJ2-3,TRBD2
ASKRESGASYEQY,TRBV6-5,13,TRBJ2-7,TRBD2
SAGGGADSGVQETQY,TRBV20-1,15,TRBJ2-5,TRBD2
ASRLDTYGYT,TRBV2,10,TRBJ1-2,-
ASSLGGSYGYT,TRBV27,11,TRBJ1-2,-
ASSTGTSGSSYEQY,TRBV11-3,14,TRBJ2-7,TRBD2
ASSPTSGSYNEQF,TRBV9,13,TRBJ2-1,TRBD2
ASSRQDQGGEQY,TRBV18,12,TRBJ2-7,-
ASSQTPGTSGSEQY,TRBV4-2,14,TRBJ2-7,TRBD2
ASSQAPGGGYEQY,TRBV3-1/TRBV3-2,13,TRBJ2-7,-
ASSLLAGGTGELF,TRBV3-1/TRBV3-2,13,TRBJ2-2,TRBD2
ASSRDRRYEQY,TRBV6-5,11,TRBJ2-7,TRBD1